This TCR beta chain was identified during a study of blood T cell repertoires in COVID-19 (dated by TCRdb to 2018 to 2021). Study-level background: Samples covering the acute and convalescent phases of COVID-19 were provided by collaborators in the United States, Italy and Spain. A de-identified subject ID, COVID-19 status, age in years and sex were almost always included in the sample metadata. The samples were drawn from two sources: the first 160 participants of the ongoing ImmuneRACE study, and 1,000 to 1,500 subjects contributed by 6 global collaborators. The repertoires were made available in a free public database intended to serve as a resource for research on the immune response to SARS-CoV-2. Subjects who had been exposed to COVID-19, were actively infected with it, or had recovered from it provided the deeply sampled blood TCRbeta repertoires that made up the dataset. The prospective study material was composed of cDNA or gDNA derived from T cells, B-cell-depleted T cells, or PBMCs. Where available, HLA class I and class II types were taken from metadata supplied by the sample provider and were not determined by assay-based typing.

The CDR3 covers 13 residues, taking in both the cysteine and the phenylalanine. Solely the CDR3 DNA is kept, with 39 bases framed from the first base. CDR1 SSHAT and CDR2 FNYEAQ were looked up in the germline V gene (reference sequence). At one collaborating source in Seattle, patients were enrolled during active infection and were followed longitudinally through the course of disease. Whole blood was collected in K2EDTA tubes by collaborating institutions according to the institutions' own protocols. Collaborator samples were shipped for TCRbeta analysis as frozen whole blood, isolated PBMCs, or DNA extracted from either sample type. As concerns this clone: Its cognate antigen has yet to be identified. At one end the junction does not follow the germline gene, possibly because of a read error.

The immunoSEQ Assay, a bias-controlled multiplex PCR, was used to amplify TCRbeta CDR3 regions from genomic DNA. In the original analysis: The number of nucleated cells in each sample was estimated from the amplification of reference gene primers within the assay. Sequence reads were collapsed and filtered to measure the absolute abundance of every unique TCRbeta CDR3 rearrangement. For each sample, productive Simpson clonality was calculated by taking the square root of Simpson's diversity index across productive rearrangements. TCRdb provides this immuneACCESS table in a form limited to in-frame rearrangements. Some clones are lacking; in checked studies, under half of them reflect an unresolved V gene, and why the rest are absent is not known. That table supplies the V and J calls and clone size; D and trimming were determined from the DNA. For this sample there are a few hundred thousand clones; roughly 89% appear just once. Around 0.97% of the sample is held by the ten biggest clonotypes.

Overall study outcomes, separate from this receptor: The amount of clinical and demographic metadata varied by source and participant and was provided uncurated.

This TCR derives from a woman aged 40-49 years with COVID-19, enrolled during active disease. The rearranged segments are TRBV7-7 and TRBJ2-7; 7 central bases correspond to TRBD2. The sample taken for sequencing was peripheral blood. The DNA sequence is TGTGCTAGCAGCTTAAGCGGGAACAACGAGCAGTACTTC. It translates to CASSLSGNNEQYF.